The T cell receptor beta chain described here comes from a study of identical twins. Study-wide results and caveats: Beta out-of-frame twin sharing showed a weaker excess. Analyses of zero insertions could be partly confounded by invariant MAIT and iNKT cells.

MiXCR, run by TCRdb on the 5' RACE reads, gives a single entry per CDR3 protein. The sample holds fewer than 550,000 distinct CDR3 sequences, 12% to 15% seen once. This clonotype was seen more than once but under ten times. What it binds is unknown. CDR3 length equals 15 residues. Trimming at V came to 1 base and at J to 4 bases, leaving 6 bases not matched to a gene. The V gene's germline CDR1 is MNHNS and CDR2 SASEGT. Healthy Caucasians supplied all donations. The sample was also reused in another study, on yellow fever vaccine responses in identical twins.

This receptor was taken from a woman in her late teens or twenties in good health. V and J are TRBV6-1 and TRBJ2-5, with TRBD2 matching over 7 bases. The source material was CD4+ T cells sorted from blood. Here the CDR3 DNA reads TGTGCCAGCAGTGAAGACGTCGGGGGGACAGAGACCCAGTACTTC. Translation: CASSEDVGGTETQYF.